This TCR beta chain came from a study of T-cell memory formation after mild COVID-19. Study background: Largely donor-specific sequence clusters came from two donors.

Trimming cost V 0 bases and J 3 bases, with 3 bases left between them. Germline CDR1 reads SGHDT; CDR2 reads YYEEEE. This CDR3 is 12 amino acids long. TCR alpha and TCR beta cDNA libraries with sample barcodes and UMIs came from 5'RACE using constant-segment primers. Using its own MiXCR run on the 5' RACE reads, TCRdb lists one record per CDR3 protein. This table has a few hundred thousand distinct CDR3 sequences, about 16% appearing once. This clonotype was counted between two and nine times. A read error may explain this, as a much larger clone is one base away. This clonotype originated in a man younger than 35 who had mild COVID-19 (a few samples of this study predate the infection). Cell type and time point are not known. The rearrangement uses TRBV5-6 and TRBJ1-1; D is unresolved. The sequenced sample consisted of PBMCs or a T cell subset sorted from them (not recorded which). In DNA, the CDR3 is TGTGCCAGCAGCTTGGCGCACACTGAAGCTTTCTTT. Protein product: CASSLAHTEAFF.